This entry describes one T cell receptor beta chain. Data came from immunoSEQ multiplex PCR; TCRdb stores just in-frame clones and leaves some out. The table shows about 57,000 clones, with approximately 90% occurring only once. Germline loops: CDR1 SGHVS, CDR2 FNYEAQ. CDR3 length: 17 amino acids. Trimming at V came to 4 bases and at J to 4 bases, leaving 13 bases not matched to a gene. The data were taken from a study of T cell changes during pregnancy in multiple sclerosis. Sequenced material: peripheral blood, taken in the first trimester of pregnancy. The chain couples TRBV7-6 to TRBJ2-3; 8 bases match TRBD2. The receptor's source is a female donor in good health, enrolled as a control in a pregnancy study. The CDR3: CASSSPMSGRMSDTQYF. The CDR3 coding sequence is TGTGCCAGCAGCTCGCCAATGAGCGGGAGAATGTCAGATACGCAGTATTTT.